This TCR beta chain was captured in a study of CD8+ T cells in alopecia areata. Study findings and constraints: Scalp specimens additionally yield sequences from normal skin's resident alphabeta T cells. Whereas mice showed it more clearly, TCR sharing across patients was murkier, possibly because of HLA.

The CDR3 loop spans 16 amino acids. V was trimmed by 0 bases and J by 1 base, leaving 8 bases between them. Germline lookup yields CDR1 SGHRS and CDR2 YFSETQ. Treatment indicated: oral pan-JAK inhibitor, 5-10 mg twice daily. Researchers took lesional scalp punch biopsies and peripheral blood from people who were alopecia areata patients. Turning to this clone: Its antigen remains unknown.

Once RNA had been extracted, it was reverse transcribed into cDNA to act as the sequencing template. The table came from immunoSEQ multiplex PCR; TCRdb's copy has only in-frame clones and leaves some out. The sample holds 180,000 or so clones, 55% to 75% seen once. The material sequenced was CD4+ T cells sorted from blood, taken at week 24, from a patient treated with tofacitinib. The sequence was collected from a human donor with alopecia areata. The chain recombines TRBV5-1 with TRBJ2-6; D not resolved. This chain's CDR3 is CASSLGPRSGANVLTF. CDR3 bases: TGCGCCAGCAGCTTGGGACCGCGTTCTGGGGCCAACGTCCTGACTTTC.